The source of this T cell receptor beta chain is a study of blood T cells in healthy people across ages. Study-level results: With naive T cell percentage, TCR beta diversity showed a strong correlation. The recorded TCR beta diversity per million T cells decreased in a roughly linear manner with age.

This CDR3 contains 15 residues. In regard to this clonotype: Its target is unknown. The junction and the germline gene differ at one end; a read error may be behind it.

With a J-beta primer mix and a sample-barcoded 5' primer, a second PCR ran 7 to 11 cycles. Tags on each cDNA molecule came from a template-switch adaptor with 12 random nucleotides. MiXCR, applied by TCRdb to the 5' RACE reads, yields one record per CDR3 protein. The sample records under 950,000 distinct CDR3 sequences, about 20% being singletons. Each sample yielded at least 6 million isolated PBMCs. Material for sequencing was blood. The chain recombines TRBV12-3 or TRBV12-4 with TRBJ1-1, with TRBD1 identical over 7 bases. This TCR came from a man aged 65 to 85 in good health. The chain's CDR3 is CACSPTGVGLTEAFF. CDR3 DNA: TGTGCCTGCAGTCCTACAGGGGTTGGGCTGACTGAAGCTTTCTTT.